What follows describes a single TCR beta chain. Its target is unknown. The missing CDR3 end, 3 residues past where the read stops, is filled in from the germline J gene. In the same sample, other DNA sequences code for this CDR3. The sample is drawn from a study of T cells in women clearing cervical HPV infection. Regarding the study as a whole: Unknown T-cell numbers per sample may underlie the richness differences.

CDR3 length: 15 residues. V shed 2 bases and J shed 0 bases, with 8 bases lying between them. Germline-derived CDR1 and CDR2 are SEHNR and FQNEAQ (reference sequence). Produced via immunoSEQ multiplex PCR; TCRdb's table is partial and in-frame only. This listing includes under 45,000 clones. This TCR was sampled from a woman between 18 and 70 years old with a cervical HPV16 infection that either progressed to CIN3+ or cleared (not recorded which). This chain connects TRBV7-9 to TRBJ1-3; D is undetermined. Sequencing input: blood buffy coat. The chain's CDR3 is CASSLSAGSGNTIYF. The CDR3 DNA, read in part, is TGTGCCAGCAGCTTATCGGCAGGCTCTGGAAACACC.